These 21 T cell receptor beta chains originate from one sample sequenced in a study of blood T cell repertoires in COVID-19. This table comes from immunoSEQ multiplex PCR, and its TCRdb copy is limited to in-frame clones, with some not included. The table shows tens of thousands of clones, with around 88% occurring only once. Source material: peripheral blood. These receptors all come from a woman aged 70 to 79 with acute or convalescent COVID-19.

The CDR3 reads CASSASSYEQYF. The DNA of the CDR3 is TGTGCCAGCAGTGCTAGCTCCTACGAGCAGTACTTC. The genes are TRBV28 and TRBJ2-7, with D unresolved. The germline V and J ends were trimmed by 5 bases and 0 bases, with 5 bases remaining between them. The CDR3 sequence is 12 residues long. CDR1 is MDHEN and CDR2 is SYDVKM in the germline V gene. Combining the CDR3 with reference TRBV28 and TRBJ2-7 gives the whole variable domain DVKVTQSSRYLVKRTGEKVFLECVQDMDHENMFWYRQDPGLGLRLIYFSYDVKMKEKGDIPEGYSVSREKKERFSLILESASTNQTSMYLCASSASSYEQYFGPGTRLTVT.

This clone was found once. V is TRBV6-1 and J is TRBJ2-5; D unclear. CDR3 length: 12 amino acids. With 2 bases removed from V and 5 bases from J, the gap between germline ends came to 6 bases. Germline values: CDR1 MNHNS, CDR2 SASEGT. CDR3 in amino acids: CASSEQSETQYF. CDR3 coding DNA: TGTGCCAGCAGTGAACAATCCGAGACCCAGTACTTC.

The V gene is TRBV10-3, the J gene TRBJ1-2; 8 nucleotides align to TRBD1. The CDR3 consists of 15 residues. Per germline, CDR1 ENHRY and CDR2 SYGVKD. Trimming cost V 0 bases and J 4 bases; bases outside gene matches: 4. The CDR3 loop reads CAISESGTGSYGYTF. The CDR3 DNA follows: TGTGCCATCAGTGAGTCGGGGACAGGCTCCTATGGCTACACCTTC.

The V call is TRBV9, the J call TRBJ2-7; 10 bases agree with TRBD2. In germline, CDR1 is SGDLS, CDR2 YYNGEE. V lost 0 bases, J lost 3 bases, and 0 bases stayed unmatched. The CDR3 totals 14 residues. For the CDR3, the DNA is TGTGCCAGCAGCGTAGGGACTAGCGGCTACGAGCAGTACTTC. Its protein product is CASSVGTSGYEQYF. The full variable domain, rest sourced from reference TRBV9 and TRBJ2-7, is DSGVTQTPKHLITATGQRVTLRCSPRSGDLSVYWYQQSLDQGLQFLIQYYNGEERAKGNILERFSAQQFPDLHSELNLSSLELGDSALYFCASSVGTSGYEQYFGPGTRLTVT.

V usage is TRBV6-5 and J usage is TRBJ1-2; 9 bases are a match to TRBD1. CDR3 length equals 15 residues. J was trimmed by 4 bases and V by 7 bases; bases with no gene match: 10. Germline assignment: CDR1 MNHEY and CDR2 SVGAGI. The CDR3 sequence is CASNPGQGSFYGYTF. The DNA of the CDR3 is TGTGCCAGCAATCCGGGACAGGGTAGCTTCTATGGCTACACCTTC.

V usage is TRBV5-6 and J usage is TRBJ2-7, with TRBD1 matching over 7 bases. CDR1 and CDR2 (germline): SGHDT, YYEEEE. The V and J ends lost 4 bases and 3 bases, in that order; junction bases with no gene match: 13. This CDR3 is 16 amino acids long. DNA for the CDR3: TGTGCCAGCAGCCCCGGGGCAGGGGGTGTCAACTACGAGCAGTACTTC. Translating gives CASSPGAGGVNYEQYF. Combining the CDR3 with reference TRBV5-6 and TRBJ2-7 gives the whole variable domain DAGVTQSPTHLIKTRGQQVTLRCSPKSGHDTVSWYQQALGQGPQFIFQYYEEEERQRGNFPDRFSGHQFPNYSSELNVNALLLGDSALYLCASSPGAGGVNYEQYFGPGTRLTVT.

The gene calls are TRBV5-1 and TRBJ1-4; D ambiguous. V dropped 4 bases and J dropped 5 bases, with 9 bases sitting between them. There are 13 residues in the CDR3. The germline V gene encodes CDR1 SGHRS and CDR2 YFSETQ. In DNA, the CDR3 is TGCGCCAGCAGCGCAGGTCCAAATGAAAAACTGTTTTTT. It encodes CASSAGPNEKLFF.

The chain uses TRBV5-5 and TRBJ1-1; D might be TRBD1 (5 bases). CDR1 and CDR2 (germline): SGHKS, YYEKEE (reference sequence). V lost 7 bases to trimming and J lost 0 bases, with 7 bases between them. CDR3 length: 12 amino acids. CDR3 DNA sequence: TGTGCCAGCGGGGCGATGAACACTGAAGCTTTCTTT. This gives the protein CASGAMNTEAFF.

This clone was recorded only once. The rearrangement uses TRBV9 and TRBJ2-1; TRBD2 might be the D (6 bases). From germline, CDR1 is SGDLS and CDR2 YYNGEE. This CDR3 is 15 amino acids long. The V end was cut by 3 bases, the J end by 0 bases, with 10 bases between. CDR3 bases: TGTGCCAGCAGCGCCGCGGGGAGCTCCTACAATGAGCAGTTCTTC. Translation: CASSAAGSSYNEQFF.

The chain combines TRBV7-8 with TRBJ1-1; 10 bases align to TRBD1. J gave up 10 bases and V 2 bases, and 7 bases lay outside the gene matches. The germline CDR1 and CDR2 sequences are SGHVS and FQNEAQ. This CDR3 spans 14 amino acids. CDR3 region: CASSLIGTGEGAFF. CDR3 nucleotides: TGTGCCAGCAGCTTAATCGGGACAGGGGAAGGAGCTTTCTTT.

The V gene is TRBV7-9, the J gene TRBJ2-7; TRBD1 matches 10 bases. This CDR3 spans 15 amino acids. CDR1 SEHNR and CDR2 FQNEAQ come from the germline V gene (reference sequence). The V segment lost 6 bases and the J segment 0 bases; nucleotides outside the gene matches: 5. The CDR3, as DNA: TGTGCCAGCAGTTATGGACAGGGGGTCTCCTACGAGCAGTACTTC. This translates into CASSYGQGVSYEQYF.

The chain employs TRBV25-1 and TRBJ2-1; D perhaps matches TRBD2 (6 bases). Looked up from germline, CDR1 is MGHDK and CDR2 is SYGVNS. V was trimmed by 2 bases and J by 8 bases, leaving 22 bases between them. The CDR3 is made up of 17 amino acids. CDR3 residues: CASSERDLSYGSYEQFF. The CDR3 nucleotides read TGTGCCAGCAGTGAAAGAGATCTTTCTTACGGGAGCTATGAGCAGTTCTTC.

The chain joins TRBV6-2 or TRBV6-3 to TRBJ2-1, with 8 nucleotides matching TRBD1. The germline V gene encodes CDR1 MNHEY and CDR2 SVGEGT. The CDR3 contains 16 residues. The V and J ends lost 3 bases and 5 bases, in that order; junction bases with no gene match: 9. The CDR3 is CASSYEQDRANNEQFF. Here the CDR3 DNA reads TGTGCCAGCAGTTATGAGCAGGACAGGGCCAACAATGAGCAGTTCTTC.

This sequence joins TRBV5-1 and TRBJ1-6; 8 bases fit TRBD1. The V gene end was trimmed by 4 bases and the J gene end by 5 bases; junction bases not matched to a gene: 8. The CDR3 has 16 amino acids. Germline lookup yields CDR1 SGHRS and CDR2 YFSETQ. This CDR3 reads CASSPSGTGDNSPLHF. CDR3 DNA sequence: TGCGCCAGCAGCCCGTCCGGGACAGGCGATAATTCACCCCTCCACTTT.

CDR3 DNA: TGCAGCGGCACAGGGATTTGGAACACTGAAGCTTTCTTT. As protein: CSGTGIWNTEAFF. The genes are TRBV29-1 and TRBJ1-1, with D tentatively TRBD1 (6 bases). This CDR3 contains 13 residues. Per germline, CDR1 SQVTM and CDR2 ANQGSEA. Trimming shortened V by 7 bases and J by 1 base, and 13 bases separated the two germline ends.

This clone is a singleton in its sample. J is TRBJ2-1 and V is TRBV6-2 or TRBV6-3, with unresolved D. The germline V and J ends were trimmed by 5 bases and 7 bases, with 12 bases remaining between them. The CDR3 consists of 13 residues. Germline V gene lookup returns CDR1 MNHEY and CDR2 SVGEGT. CDR3 sequence reads: CASSPPSRNEQFF. The CDR3 region has the DNA TGTGCCAGCAGTCCACCTAGTAGGAATGAGCAGTTCTTC.

The J gene is TRBJ1-2, the V gene TRBV18, with TRBD1 identical over 9 bases. J lost 4 bases, V lost 2 bases, and 5 bases had no gene match. The germline V gene has CDR1 KGHSH and CDR2 LQKENI. The CDR3 has 15 amino acids. The CDR3 spells CASSPSDRGGYGYTF. The CDR3 DNA reads TGTGCCAGCTCACCATCGGACAGGGGAGGCTATGGCTACACCTTC.

The rearrangement links TRBV28 to TRBJ2-3, with TRBD1 matching over 12 bases. The CDR3 covers 21 residues. CDR1 is MDHEN and CDR2 is SYDVKM in the germline V gene. The ends lost 3 bases at V and 1 base at J; junction bases unmatched: 17. The DNA for the CDR3 is TGTGCCAGCAGTTTGTACTTAGGTCGGGACAGGGGGCCTTTGGGCACAGATACGCAGTATTTT. Protein: CASSLYLGRDRGPLGTDTQYF. Drawing the rest from reference TRBV28 and TRBJ2-3, the complete variable domain is DVKVTQSSRYLVKRTGEKVFLECVQDMDHENMFWYRQDPGLGLRLIYFSYDVKMKEKGDIPEGYSVSREKKERFSLILESASTNQTSMYLCASSLYLGRDRGPLGTDTQYFGPGTRLTVL.

The V call is TRBV30, the J call TRBJ2-1; 11 nucleotides agree with TRBD2. CDR1 GTSNPN and CDR2 SVGIG come from the germline V gene (reference sequence). Trimming cost V 3 bases and J 7 bases; bases outside gene matches: 8. The length of the CDR3 is 15 residues. In DNA form, the CDR3 reads TGTGCCTGGAGAGGACTAGCGGGCCCCCCGAATGAGCAGTTCTTC. Translating it yields CAWRGLAGPPNEQFF.

The rearrangement joins TRBV27 to TRBJ1-6, with 7 bases identical to TRBD1. Germline lookup yields CDR1 MNHEY and CDR2 SMNVEV (reference sequence). The CDR3 consists of 14 residues. The junction had 6 bases not matched to a gene; V was cut back by 6 bases and J by 7 bases. In DNA form, the CDR3 reads TGTGCCAGCAGGGTACAGGGGATCAATTCACCCCTCCACTTT. Translating gives CASRVQGINSPLHF.

This clone occurred many times. At one of its ends the junction is not consistent with the germline gene, which may arise from a read error. V is TRBV7-7 and J is TRBJ2-1; 9 bases agree with TRBD2. The CDR3 has 15 amino acids. Germline-derived CDR1 and CDR2 are SSHAT and FNYEAQ (reference sequence). The CDR3 sequence: CASSPPRLADNEQFF. DNA for the CDR3: TGTGCTAGCAGCCCCCCTCGACTAGCGGACAATGAGCAGTTCTTC.